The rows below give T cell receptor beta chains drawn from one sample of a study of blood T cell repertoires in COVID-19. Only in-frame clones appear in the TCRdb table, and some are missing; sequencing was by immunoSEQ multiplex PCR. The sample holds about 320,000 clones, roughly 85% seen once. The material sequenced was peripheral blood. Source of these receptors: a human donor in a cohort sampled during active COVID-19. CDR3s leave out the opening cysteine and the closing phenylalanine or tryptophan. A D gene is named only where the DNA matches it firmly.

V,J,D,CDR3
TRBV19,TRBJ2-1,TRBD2,ASSMLLAGGVL
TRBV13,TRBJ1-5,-,ASSSRTGSVGNQPQH
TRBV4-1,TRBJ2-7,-,ASSQEGNRATYEQY
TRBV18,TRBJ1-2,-,ASSPLVNTEVHYGYT
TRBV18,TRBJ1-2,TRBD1,ASSRDRDGYGYT
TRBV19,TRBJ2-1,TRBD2,ASKVQRGRYNEQF
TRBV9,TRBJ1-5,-,ASSVGRDSNQPQH
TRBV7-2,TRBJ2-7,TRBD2,ASSLSAGGFYEQY
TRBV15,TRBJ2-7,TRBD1,ATSRLGTGYEQY
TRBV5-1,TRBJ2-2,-,ASSPQTSTGELF
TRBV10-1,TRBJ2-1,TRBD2,ASSDRRGVF
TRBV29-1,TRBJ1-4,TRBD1,SVGAGGVVEKLF
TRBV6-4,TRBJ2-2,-,ASSDLAGGELF
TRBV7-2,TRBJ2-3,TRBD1,ASSLRGPGQGADTQY
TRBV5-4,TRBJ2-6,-,ASSRQVTGANVLT
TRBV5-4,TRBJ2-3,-,ASRSGTSLPDTQY
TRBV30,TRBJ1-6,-,AWSVDWNSPLH
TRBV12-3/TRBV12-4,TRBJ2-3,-,ASSFRDTQY
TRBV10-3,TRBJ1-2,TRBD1,AIRGTGSGYT
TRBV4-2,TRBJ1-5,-,ASSQEVGGGQPQH
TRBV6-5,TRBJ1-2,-,ASTLGWVYGYT
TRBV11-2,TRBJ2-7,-,ASRDRTRTSSYEQY
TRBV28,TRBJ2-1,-,ASRSRVTTEQF
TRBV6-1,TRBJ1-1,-,ASSEIMGYTEAF
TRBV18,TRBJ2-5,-,ASSETGDQETQY
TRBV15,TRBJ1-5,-,ATSRDQQPQH
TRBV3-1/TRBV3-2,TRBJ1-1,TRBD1,ASSPTGTGVTEAF
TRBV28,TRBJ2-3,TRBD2,ASSFPAGGGTDTQY
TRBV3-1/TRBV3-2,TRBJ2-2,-,ASSHAGAGGELF
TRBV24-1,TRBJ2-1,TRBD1,ATRRGNNEQF
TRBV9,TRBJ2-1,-,ASSAGTYNEQF
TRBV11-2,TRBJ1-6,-,ASSLSGSPLH
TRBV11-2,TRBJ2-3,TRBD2,ASSLKMTGGSTDTQY
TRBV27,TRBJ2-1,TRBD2,ASSSPSSGTFLEQF
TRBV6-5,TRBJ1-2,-,ASYGNDYGYT
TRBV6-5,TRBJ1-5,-,ASSFRGTKQPQH
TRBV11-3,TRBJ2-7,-,ASSLGRGDYEQY
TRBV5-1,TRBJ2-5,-,ASSLLRETQY
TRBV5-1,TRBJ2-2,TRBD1,ASRLQGGDTGELF
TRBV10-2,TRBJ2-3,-,ASSDPQGGTDTQY
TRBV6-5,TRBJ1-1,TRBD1,ASSYSQGRRTEAF
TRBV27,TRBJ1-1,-,ASSAPGEPNTEAF
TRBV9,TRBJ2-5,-,ASSVGRAVPETQY
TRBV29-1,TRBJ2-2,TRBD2,SVEELGGSTGELF
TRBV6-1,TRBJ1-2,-,ASSAPYRASNYGYT
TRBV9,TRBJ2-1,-,ASSVVSSAHNEQF
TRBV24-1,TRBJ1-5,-,ATSRGQNNQPQH
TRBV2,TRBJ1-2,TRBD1,ASSPQTGNYGYT
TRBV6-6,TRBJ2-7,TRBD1,ASRPTGTGGNEQY
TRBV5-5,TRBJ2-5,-,ASRAVRNQETQY
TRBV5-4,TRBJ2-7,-,ASSLGGATPGEQY
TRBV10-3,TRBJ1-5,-,AIGGTENQPQH
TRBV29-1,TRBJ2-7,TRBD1,SVEALGQGQYEQY
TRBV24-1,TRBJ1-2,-,ATASGTLTIYGYT
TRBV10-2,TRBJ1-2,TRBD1,ASSESRQGHGYT
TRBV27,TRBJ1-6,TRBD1,ASSFSDRVKWGPLH
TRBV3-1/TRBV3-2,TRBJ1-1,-,ASSQSNPNTEAF
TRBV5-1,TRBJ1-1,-,ASSLAYKTF
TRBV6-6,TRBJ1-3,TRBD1,ASSPDRTNSGNTIY
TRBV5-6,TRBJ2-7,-,ASTHRVGEQY